These 23 T cell receptor beta chains were sequenced from one sample in a study of response to subunit inactivated influenza vaccine. In TCRdb, the RT-PCR reads were re-called with MiXCR into one record per CDR3 protein. The sample carries roughly 190,000 distinct CDR3 sequences, about an eighth recorded once. The same specimen was also included in a second study, on T cells expressing NK-cell markers. That study adds: 5'RACE template switching with UMIs produced the TCR beta cDNA.

The sequencing used CD8+ T cells sorted from PBMCs, collected 11 to 12 days after vaccination. Receptors originate from a man between 50 and 59 years old who received an inactivated influenza vaccine.

This clonotype was observed a handful of times. The chain combines TRBV25-1 with TRBJ2-2; 10 nucleotides align to TRBD2. Per germline, CDR1 MGHDK and CDR2 SYGVNS. V gave up 0 bases and J gave up 2 bases; unmatched junction bases: 3. CDR3 length: 17 residues. The CDR3 sequence is CASSEYGLAANTGELFF. The CDR3 region has the DNA TGTGCCAGCAGTGAATATGGACTAGCGGCTAACACCGGGGAGCTGTTTTTT.

This clonotype was observed many times. The rearrangement uses TRBV28 and TRBJ2-3; maybe TRBD2 (6 bases). V was cut by 5 bases and J by 7 bases, with 25 bases left in between. This CDR3 has 17 residues. Germline V gives CDR1 MDHEN, CDR2 SYDVKM. The CDR3 spells CASSGPRDHPPQNTQYF. CDR3 coding DNA: TGTGCCAGCAGTGGGCCGCGGGACCACCCTCCACAGAATACGCAGTATTTT. The full variable domain, rest sourced from reference TRBV28 and TRBJ2-3, is DVKVTQSSRYLVKRTGEKVFLECVQDMDHENMFWYRQDPGLGLRLIYFSYDVKMKEKGDIPEGYSVSREKKERFSLILESASTNQTSMYLCASSGPRDHPPQNTQYFGPGTRLTVL.

The sample holds many counts of this clonotype. For the CDR3, the DNA is TGCAGTGCTAGATACACAGATACGCAGTATTTT. It encodes CSARYTDTQYF. The rearrangement uses TRBV20-1 and TRBJ2-3; D is unresolved. The V gene's germline CDR1 is DFQATT and CDR2 SNEGSKA (reference sequence). V lost 2 bases, J lost 2 bases, and 2 bases lay in between. This CDR3 is 11 amino acids long.

This clonotype was counted between two and nine times. CDR3 nucleotides: TGTGCCAGCAGCCCGCCTAGCGGGCCCTACGAGCAGTACTTC. It encodes CASSPPSGPYEQYF. The chain employs TRBV7-9 and TRBJ2-7, with 8 bases that match TRBD2. Germline assignment: CDR1 SEHNR and CDR2 FQNEAQ (reference sequence). Unmatched junction bases numbered 5, after V lost 5 bases and J lost 2 bases. The CDR3 totals 14 residues. The full variable domain, completed using reference TRBV7-9 and TRBJ2-7, is DTGVSQNPRHKITKRGQNVTFRCDPISEHNRLYWYRQTLGQGPEFLTYFQNEAQLEKSRLLSDRFSAERPKGSFSTLEIQRTEQGDSAMYLCASSPPSGPYEQYFGPGTRLTVT.

This clonotype was found many times. The chain links TRBV28 to TRBJ2-1; tentatively, D is TRBD2 (5 bases). V lost 5 bases to trimming and J lost 9 bases, with 14 bases between them. This CDR3 is built from 13 residues. Germline assignment: CDR1 MDHEN and CDR2 SYDVKM. The CDR3 DNA is TGTGCCAGCAGTCGGCTAGCAGATCCTGAGCAGTTCTTC. The encoded protein is CASSRLADPEQFF.

This chain connects TRBV29-1 to TRBJ2-1, with D uncertain. The CDR3 runs 12 residues. The V and J ends lost 4 bases and 7 bases respectively, with 11 bases between them. The germline gives CDR1 SQVTM, CDR2 ANQGSEA. The CDR3 loop reads CSVVPRRNEQFF. The CDR3 nucleotides read TGCAGCGTTGTCCCCCGCCGGAATGAGCAGTTCTTC.

The chain uses TRBV7-2 and TRBJ2-1; TRBD2 matches 12 bases. CDR3 size: 17 residues. V lost 5 bases and J lost 8; bases outside the gene matches: 13. CDR1 SGHTA and CDR2 FQGNSA come from the germline V gene. This CDR3 reads CASSLPAAASGGDEQFF. The CDR3 region has the DNA TGTGCCAGCAGCCTCCCAGCGGCGGCTAGCGGGGGGGATGAGCAGTTCTTC.

This clonotype was counted only a few times. The rearrangement joins TRBV7-2 to TRBJ2-7; 9 nucleotides line up with TRBD2. CDR3 length: 14 residues. J was trimmed by 7 bases and V by 5 bases; bases with no gene match: 9. Germline CDR1 SGHTA, CDR2 FQGNSA. The CDR3 sequence is CASSISGSWREQYF. CDR3 bases: TGTGCCAGCAGCATTAGCGGGAGTTGGAGGGAGCAGTACTTC. The full variable domain, in which reference TRBV7-2 and TRBJ2-7 provide the parts outside the CDR3, is GAGVSQSPSNKVTEKGKDVELRCDPISGHTALYWYRQSLGQGLEFLIYFQGNSAPDKSGLPSDRFSAERTGGSVSTLTIQRTQQEDSAVYLCASSISGSWREQYFGPGTRLTVT.

In its sample, this clonotype was seen many times. The chain is built from TRBV28 and TRBJ1-1; D not certain. V lost 5 bases and J lost 8, with 12 bases in between. The CDR3 runs 12 residues. In germline, CDR1 is MDHEN, CDR2 SYDVKM. CDR3 amino acids: CASSRTEKEAFF. The CDR3 nucleotides are TGTGCCAGCAGTAGGACGGAAAAGGAAGCTTTCTTT.

The CDR3 nucleotides are TGTGCCAGCAGCGGTGAGGGGCTTAACTATGGCTACACCTTC. As protein: CASSGEGLNYGYTF. The chain is built from TRBV9 and TRBJ1-2; a possible D gene is TRBD1 (5 bases). The CDR3 extends over 14 amino acids. Germline V gene data show CDR1 as SGDLS and CDR2 as YYNGEE. V was clipped by 3 bases and J by 1 base, with 10 bases between them.

This clonotype was observed a few times. J is TRBJ1-6 and V is TRBV12-3 or TRBV12-4; D unclear. CDR3 length: 12 amino acids. Trimming removed 3 bases at V and 7 bases at J, with 4 bases between. CDR3 sequence: CASSFRNSPLHF. The CDR3 DNA sequence: TGTGCCAGCAGTTTCAGAAATTCACCCCTCCACTTT.

This chain uses TRBV5-6 with TRBJ2-1; 7 bases fit TRBD2. V lost 4 bases to trimming and J lost 0 bases; unmatched junction nucleotides: 7. Per germline, CDR1 SGHDT and CDR2 YYEEEE. The length of the CDR3 is 16 residues. CDR3 DNA sequence: TGTGCCAGCAGCCCTCGGACTAGAGTCTCCTACAATGAGCAGTTCTTC. It specifies CASSPRTRVSYNEQFF.

This clonotype was seen a handful of times. The chain carries TRBV24-1 and TRBJ1-4, with a possible D match to TRBD1 (5 bases). V dropped 6 bases and J dropped 8 bases, with 15 bases sitting between them. CDR1 and CDR2 (germline): KGHDR, SFDVKD. The CDR3 covers 14 residues. The CDR3 DNA reads TGTGCCACCAGTTCGACGGGGGACCCCGAAAAACTGTTTTTT. Residues: CATSSTGDPEKLFF.

There are a few counts of this clonotype. This rearrangement joins TRBV5-1 to TRBJ1-4; D is uncertain. Germline CDR1 is SGHRS and CDR2 is YFSETQ. The germline V and J ends were trimmed by 0 bases and 8 bases, with 11 bases remaining between them. The CDR3 is made up of 14 amino acids. The CDR3 DNA reads as TGCGCCAGCAGCTTGGCTCAGCCGGCGGAAAAACTGTTTTTT. Translated: CASSLAQPAEKLFF. The full variable domain, rest sourced from reference TRBV5-1 and TRBJ1-4, is KAGVTQTPRYLIKTRGQQVTLSCSPISGHRSVSWYQQTPGQGLQFLFEYFSETQRNKGNFPGRFSGRQFSNSRSEMNVSTLELGDSALYLCASSLAQPAEKLFFGSGTQLSVL.

V is TRBV12-3 or TRBV12-4 and J is TRBJ1-2; 8 bases line up with TRBD1. This CDR3 is 15 amino acids long. V dropped 5 bases and J dropped 5; count of bases not matched to a gene: 10. The CDR3 DNA is TGTGCCAGCAGTCGCCCGGGACAGGCGAGTTATGGCTACACCTTC. As protein: CASSRPGQASYGYTF.

CDR3 nucleotide sequence: TGTGCCAGCAGTTTTGTGTTCACAGATACGCAGTATTTT. Its protein is CASSFVFTDTQYF. The V call is TRBV27, the J call TRBJ2-3; no firm D call. Germline V gene data show CDR1 as MNHEY and CDR2 as SMNVEV (reference sequence). With 3 bases removed from V and 2 bases from J, the gap between germline ends came to 6 bases. The length of the CDR3 is 13 residues.

This clonotype has a handful of counts. The V call is TRBV10-3, the J call TRBJ2-4; 7 positions match TRBD1. Trimming cost V 3 bases and J 1 base; bases outside gene matches: 15. The CDR3 is 19 residues long. Germline V gene data show CDR1 as ENHRY and CDR2 as SYGVKD. The CDR3 loop reads CAISELPTRQGPAKNIQYF. The CDR3 coding sequence is TGTGCCATCAGTGAACTCCCCACCCGACAGGGCCCCGCCAAAAACATTCAGTACTTC.

The chain is built from TRBV6-2 or TRBV6-3 and TRBJ2-3; D gene unclear. Germline V gene sequence: CDR1 MNHEY, CDR2 SVGEGT. CDR3 length: 14 amino acids. The ends were cut back, 5 bases at V and 7 bases at J, with 16 bases in the middle. The CDR3 reads CASSPLREGNTQYF. In nucleotides, the CDR3 is TGTGCCAGCAGTCCCCTGAGAGAAGGTAATACGCAGTATTTT.

This clonotype occurred a few times. CDR3: CASRKYGETQYF. The CDR3 bases are TGTGCCAGCAGGAAATACGGGGAGACCCAGTACTTC. This rearrangement joins TRBV28 to TRBJ2-5; D is ambiguous. Trimming removed 6 bases at V and 5 bases at J, with 10 bases between. CDR1 is MDHEN, CDR2 SYDVKM, per germline. The CDR3 is made up of 12 amino acids.

This chain links TRBV27 with TRBJ2-1, with D uncertain. The CDR3 is made up of 15 amino acids. V shed 1 base and J shed 2 bases, with 9 bases lying between them. Germline V gene data show CDR1 as MNHEY and CDR2 as SMNVEV (reference sequence). In DNA, the CDR3 is TGTGCCAGCAGTTTATTGGTTGGGACCTACAATGAGCAGTTCTTC. It codes for CASSLLVGTYNEQFF.

In its sample, this clonotype was seen a few times. Here the CDR3 reads CATKQGFEFF. The CDR3 coding sequence is TGTGCCACGAAACAGGGTTTCGAGTTCTTC. The chain combines TRBV6-2 or TRBV6-3 with TRBJ2-1; D might be TRBD1 (6 bases). CDR1 and CDR2 from the germline V gene are MNHEY and SVGEGT. Trimming pared 10 bases from V and 14 bases from J, leaving 15 bases between. CDR3 size: 10 residues.

The chain combines TRBV7-9 with TRBJ2-5; tentatively, D is TRBD1 (5 bases). CDR3 length: 14 amino acids. Trimming removed 5 bases at V and 1 base at J, with 11 bases between. CDR1 and CDR2 (germline): SEHNR, FQNEAQ (reference sequence). CDR3 region: CASSDDRVQETQYF. CDR3 DNA sequence: TGTGCCAGCAGCGACGACAGAGTCCAAGAGACCCAGTACTTC.

This clonotype was found a few times. The chain uses TRBV5-1 and TRBJ2-3; weak D call: TRBD2 (7 bases). This CDR3 is 17 amino acids long. The germline V gene has CDR1 SGHRS and CDR2 YFSETQ. The V end lost 4 bases, the J end lost 2 bases, and 20 bases lay between the germline ends. CDR3 sequence: CASSPSIGGAITDTQYF. DNA of the CDR3: TGCGCCAGCAGCCCGTCTATTGGGGGGGCTATCACAGATACGCAGTATTTT.